This T cell receptor (beta chain) was observed in a study of shared clonotypes between healthy human individuals. Study outcomes and limitations: Incomplete sequencing of sorted subsets was indicated by rarefaction despite large depth.

The repertoire was sequenced with immunoSEQ multiplex PCR; TCRdb's copy has only in-frame clones and lacks some. The sample carries over 1.5 million clones, 95% to 99% recorded once. Study donors comprised healthy, HIV-negative adults devoid of recent acute infection or vaccination. Every one of the donors was a Caucasian adult that lived in Nashville, Tennessee. The length of the CDR3 is 16 residues. The junction had 11 bases not matched to a gene; V was cut back by 5 bases and J by 3 bases. Germline values: CDR1 SGHVS, CDR2 FNYEAQ. With respect to this clone: The antigen remains unidentified.

The V gene is TRBV7-6, the J gene TRBJ1-1, with 8 bases aligning to TRBD1. This receptor was taken from a man aged 25 to 45 in good health. Sequenced: naive CD4+ T cells sorted from blood. As to subset: CD45RA+ positively selected. CDR3 protein: CASSRRTGRADTEAFF. The CDR3 DNA is TGTGCCAGCAGCCGCCGGACAGGGAGGGCGGACACTGAAGCTTTCTTT.